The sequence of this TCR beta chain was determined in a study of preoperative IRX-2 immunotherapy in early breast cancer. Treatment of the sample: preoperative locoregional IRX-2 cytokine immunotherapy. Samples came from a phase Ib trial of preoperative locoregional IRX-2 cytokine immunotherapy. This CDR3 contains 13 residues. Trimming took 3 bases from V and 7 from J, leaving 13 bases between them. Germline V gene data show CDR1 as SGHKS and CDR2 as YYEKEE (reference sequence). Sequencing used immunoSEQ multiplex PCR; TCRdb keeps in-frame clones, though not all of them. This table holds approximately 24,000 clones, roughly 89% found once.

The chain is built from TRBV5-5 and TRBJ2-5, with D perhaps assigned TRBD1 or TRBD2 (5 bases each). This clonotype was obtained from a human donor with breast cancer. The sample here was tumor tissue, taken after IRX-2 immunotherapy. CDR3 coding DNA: TGTGCCAGCAGCTCCGGGACCCACACGACCCAGTACTTC. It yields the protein CASSSGTHTTQYF.